This T cell receptor beta chain was captured by sequencing in a study of monozygotic twins with inflammatory bowel disease. Study conclusions and caveats: No discrimination was achieved between different T cell subtypes.

After re-calling the 5' RACE reads, TCRdb lists one entry per CDR3 protein, DNA absent. In all, the sample yields 300,000 to 400,000 distinct CDR3 sequences. Comment on this clonotype: The antigen is not known.

Sequencing was done on a sample of blood. This clonotype originated in a human donor with ulcerative colitis or Crohn's disease, or a healthy co-twin of an affected twin (not recorded which).

CDR3: CASSTKRGGYNEQFF. The gene calls are TRBV5-1 and TRBJ2-1; TCRdb calls TRBD2, which cannot be checked without DNA. CDR1 is SGHRS, CDR2 YFSETQ, per germline. The CDR3 length is 15 residues.